Each of the 24 T cell receptor beta chains below was sequenced from the same sample in a study of blood T cells in healthy people across ages. Sample-barcoded 5' priming and a J-beta primer mix drove a second PCR of about 6 to 12 cycles. TCRdb reprocessed the 5' RACE reads via MiXCR and lists one record per CDR3 protein. This sample has 780,000 or so distinct CDR3 sequences, with about 55% found just once. Sequencing was performed on blood. The receptor set was obtained from an elderly man in good health.

The rearrangement uses TRBV24-1 and TRBJ2-5; D perhaps matches TRBD2 (6 bases). The DNA end is a closer match to TRBJ2-4, so the J assignment may be wrong. This CDR3 has 13 residues. Germline CDR1 KGHDR, CDR2 SFDVKD. The CDR3 is CATSLTSLNIQYF. The CDR3 bases are TGTGCCACCAGTCTTACTAGCCTCAACATTCAGTACTTC.

The V call is TRBV4-2, the J call TRBJ1-5; no clear D. This CDR3 is built from 17 residues. V was cut by 4 bases and J by 6 bases, with 22 bases left in between. CDR1 and CDR2 from the germline V gene are LGHNA and YNFKEQ. CDR3 region: CASSLDGAPASGQPQHF. The CDR3 bases are TGTGCCAGCAGCCTAGACGGTGCCCCAGCCTCGGGTCAGCCCCAGCATTTT.

Only a few counts were recorded for this clonotype. This sequence joins TRBV7-2 and TRBJ2-7; D is ambiguous. The CDR3 runs to 12 residues. The V end lost 5 bases, the J end lost 6 bases, and 11 bases lay between the germline ends. CDR1 and CDR2 (germline): SGHTA, FQGNSA. The CDR3 reads CASSPPDFEQYF. The CDR3 nucleotides are TGTGCCAGCAGCCCGCCCGACTTCGAGCAGTACTTC.

The chain carries TRBV3-1 and TRBJ2-5, with 8 bases lining up with TRBD1. Germline CDR1 LGHDT, CDR2 YNNKEL (reference sequence). CDR3 length: 16 amino acids. V shed 4 bases and J 2 bases; nucleotides not matched to a gene: 9. DNA for the CDR3: TGTGCCAGCAGCCCCCGGACAGGGCGAGAGCAAGAGACCCAGTACTTC. It yields the protein CASSPRTGREQETQYF.

The rearrangement links TRBV5-1 to TRBJ1-1; D remains ambiguous. CDR3 size: 14 residues. Germline CDR1 reads SGHRS; CDR2 reads YFSETQ. Trimming cost V 0 bases and J 3 bases, with 9 bases left between them. CDR3 protein: CASSLDSADTEAFF. In DNA, the CDR3 is TGCGCCAGCAGCTTGGACAGTGCGGACACTGAAGCTTTCTTT.

The rearrangement uses TRBV27 and TRBJ2-3; TRBD2 aligns across 9 bases. The V gene's germline CDR1 is MNHEY and CDR2 SMNVEV (reference sequence). With V trimmed by 2 bases and J by 14 bases, 17 bases remained unmatched. The CDR3 covers 16 residues. The CDR3 DNA sequence: TGTGCCAGCAGTTTAGTCCCAGGACTAGCGCGGGGATACGCGTATTTT. This codes for CASSLVPGLARGYAYF.

The chain is built from TRBV2 and TRBJ2-5; TRBD1 aligns across 7 bases. This CDR3 has 14 amino acids. The ends lost 6 bases at V and 5 bases at J; junction bases unmatched: 9. Germline V gives CDR1 SNHLY, CDR2 FYNNEI. The CDR3 loop reads CASRQTGLGETQYF. DNA of the CDR3: TGTGCCAGCAGACAGACAGGGCTGGGGGAGACCCAGTACTTC. The full variable domain, rest sourced from reference TRBV2 and TRBJ2-5, is EPEVTQTPSHQVTQMGQEVILRCVPISNHLYFYWYRQILGQKVEFLVSFYNNEISEKSEIFDDQFSVERPDGSNFTLKIRSTKLEDSAMYFCASRQTGLGETQYFGPGTRLLVL.

The chain links TRBV7-9 to TRBJ2-6; D possibly matches TRBD1 or TRBD2 (5 bases each). CDR1 and CDR2 from the germline V gene are SEHNR and FQNEAQ (reference sequence). There are 14 residues in the CDR3. The V gene lost 5 bases and the J gene lost 11 bases, with 16 bases spanning the gap. The CDR3 nucleotides read TGTGCCAGCAGCCCCGGGGCGGACTGGCACGTCCTGACTTTC. Amino acid sequence: CASSPGADWHVLTF.

The genes are TRBV11-2 and TRBJ2-7; 8 bases fit TRBD1. The CDR3 length is 15 residues. Trimming at V came to 5 bases and at J to 3 bases, leaving 9 bases not matched to a gene. The germline CDR1 and CDR2 sequences are SGHAT and FQNNGV. CDR3 protein: CASSNERTGGYEQYF. Here the CDR3 DNA reads TGTGCCAGCAGCAATGAAAGAACAGGGGGCTACGAGCAGTACTTC.

This rearrangement joins TRBV6-5 to TRBJ2-7; D gene uncertain. Germline-derived CDR1 and CDR2 are MNHEY and SVGAGI. The CDR3 spans 15 residues. Trimming cost V 3 bases and J 0 bases, with 12 bases left between them. In nucleotides, the CDR3 is TGTGCCAGCAGTTATGGACGGCGCTCCTCCTACGAGCAGTACTTC. The encoded protein is CASSYGRRSSYEQYF.

This chain connects TRBV29-1 to TRBJ2-5; D is uncertain. The ends were cut back, 8 bases at V and 2 bases at J, with 0 bases in the middle. The CDR3 covers 8 residues. Germline V CDR1 and CDR2: SQVTM, ANQGSEA. CDR3 nucleotide sequence: TGCAGCCAAGAGACCCAGTACTTC. This gives the protein CSQETQYF.

This clonotype showed up just a few times. The chain employs TRBV6-6 and TRBJ1-2; D not certain. Germline values: CDR1 MNHNY, CDR2 SVGAGI (reference sequence). The V gene lost 4 bases and the J gene lost 3 bases, with 21 bases spanning the gap. There are 17 residues in the CDR3. CDR3 sequence: CASSSDSSGRRDYGYTF. CDR3 sequence (DNA): TGTGCCAGCAGTTCCGACTCCTCCGGGAGGAGGGACTATGGCTACACCTTC.

This chain uses TRBV28 with TRBJ2-7, with 9 bases identical to TRBD2. Germline assignment: CDR1 MDHEN and CDR2 SYDVKM. The CDR3 contains 15 residues. The V and J ends lost 8 bases and 3 bases, in that order; junction bases with no gene match: 11. This CDR3 is CASGLPSGTFYEQYF. As DNA, the CDR3 is TGTGCCAGCGGTCTCCCTAGCGGGACTTTCTACGAGCAGTACTTC.

This chain joins TRBV12-3 or TRBV12-4 and TRBJ2-6, with D maybe TRBD1 (7 bases). Trimming pared 9 bases from V and 4 bases from J, leaving 10 bases between. The CDR3 loop spans 13 amino acids. This chain's CDR3 is CASQGGGANVLTF. The CDR3 DNA reads as TGTGCCAGTCAGGGGGGAGGGGCCAACGTCCTGACTTTC.

V usage is TRBV2 and J usage is TRBJ1-5; 9 bases match TRBD1. V shed 5 bases and J 7 bases; nucleotides not matched to a gene: 3. Germline V gene lookup returns CDR1 SNHLY and CDR2 FYNNEI. The CDR3 covers 13 residues. Written as DNA, the CDR3 is TGTGCCAGCAGTACAGGGGGCTGGCAGCCCCAGCATTTT. Amino acids: CASSTGGWQPQHF.

This chain connects TRBV6-4 to TRBJ1-5; no clear D gene. CDR3 length equals 15 residues. Looked up from germline, CDR1 is MRHNA and CDR2 is SNTAGT. V was pared by 7 bases and J by 0 bases, with 13 bases between. As DNA, the CDR3 is TGTGCCAGCATTTCAGACACGAATAGCAATCAGCCCCAGCATTTT. It is translated as CASISDTNSNQPQHF.

In the case of this clonotype: An end of the junction does not agree with germline; a read error may underlie this. The V call is TRBV5-1, the J call TRBJ1-1; tentatively, D is TRBD1 (5 bases). Germline V gene sequence: CDR1 SGHRS, CDR2 YFSETQ. There are 15 residues in the CDR3. The CDR3 protein is CASRLDAGWGTEAFF. CDR3 nucleotide sequence: TGCGCCAGCAGATTGGACGCAGGGTGGGGCACTGAAGCTTTCTTT.

The V gene is TRBV27, the J gene TRBJ2-7, with D possibly TRBD2 on 5 matching bases. In germline, CDR1 is MNHEY, CDR2 SMNVEV (reference sequence). V was shortened by 3 bases and J by 6 bases, with 24 bases between the two germline ends. The CDR3 consists of 17 residues. The CDR3 region is CASSFYPTPSKAGEQYF. CDR3 in DNA: TGTGCCAGCAGTTTCTACCCGACCCCCTCTAAGGCGGGCGAGCAGTACTTC.

V and J are TRBV12-3 or TRBV12-4 and TRBJ1-1; TRBD1 aligns across 7 bases. This CDR3 is built from 14 residues. Unmatched junction bases numbered 12, after V lost 8 bases and J lost 6 bases. DNA of the CDR3: TGTGCCAGCCAAGACAGGGCAAATAGCGCTGAAGCTTTCTTT. It yields the protein CASQDRANSAEAFF.

The chain links TRBV20-1 to TRBJ1-1; 9 nucleotides match TRBD1. The CDR3 is 13 residues long. V lost 4 bases, J lost 2 bases, and 2 bases stayed unmatched. The V gene's germline CDR1 is DFQATT and CDR2 SNEGSKA (reference sequence). This CDR3 reads CSAKDRGNTEAFF. The CDR3 DNA is TGCAGTGCTAAGGACAGGGGCAACACTGAAGCTTTCTTT.

The V and J genes are TRBV27 and TRBJ2-7; 9 bases are a match to TRBD1. V was clipped by 6 bases and J by 2 bases; unmatched bases: 8. Germline loops: CDR1 MNHEY, CDR2 SMNVEV (reference sequence). CDR3 length equals 15 residues. CDR3 coding DNA: TGTGCCAGCAGCTGGAAGGGACAGGGAGCCTACGAGCAGTACTTC. Its translation: CASSWKGQGAYEQYF.

J is TRBJ2-1 and V is TRBV5-1, with D perhaps matching TRBD1 (7 bases). Germline CDR1 and CDR2: SGHRS and YFSETQ. V gave up 4 bases and J gave up 10 bases, with 12 bases separating them. The CDR3 spans 12 residues. CDR3 sequence: CASSVEGAEQFF. CDR3 DNA sequence: TGCGCCAGCAGCGTGGAGGGGGCCGAGCAGTTCTTC.

This chain uses TRBV12-3 or TRBV12-4 with TRBJ2-1; D is unresolved. The CDR3 has 14 residues. V was clipped by 5 bases and J by 8 bases, with 16 bases between them. As DNA, the CDR3 is TGTGCCAGCAGTGCCGGAAGAGTAGATGATGAGCAGTTCTTC. Translated: CASSAGRVDDEQFF.

The CDR3 reads CAISVEGGRNTEAFF. CDR3 coding DNA: TGTGCCATCAGTGTTGAGGGGGGACGGAACACTGAAGCTTTCTTT. The chain joins TRBV10-3 to TRBJ1-1, with a tentative D call TRBD1 (6 bases). The CDR3 sequence is 15 residues long. CDR1 and CDR2 from the germline V gene are ENHRY and SYGVKD. Trimming removed 4 bases at V and 1 base at J, with 13 bases between.